A single sample is the source of the 27 T cell receptor beta chains below, sequenced in a study of blood T cell repertoires in COVID-19. TCRdb's table, derived via immunoSEQ multiplex PCR, lists solely in-frame clones and lacks some. This table has 380,000 or so clones, about 90% appearing once. The source material was peripheral blood. The source is a man aged 40-49 years with acute or convalescent COVID-19.

This clone was observed a single time. The chain uses TRBV27 and TRBJ1-2, with 9 bases matching TRBD1. V lost 2 bases, J lost 0 bases, and 7 bases stayed unmatched. The germline gives CDR1 MNHEY, CDR2 SMNVEV (reference sequence). This CDR3 spans 17 amino acids. This CDR3 is CASSLHRGRGTNYGYTF. The CDR3 DNA follows: TGTGCCAGCAGTTTACACAGGGGGCGGGGGACTAACTATGGCTACACCTTC.

As regards this clone: This sample also contains other DNA sequences that code for the same CDR3. The chain couples TRBV27 to TRBJ2-7; D not certain. The ends were cut back, 4 bases at V and 1 base at J, with 2 bases in the middle. The germline gives CDR1 MNHEY, CDR2 SMNVEV (reference sequence). There are 11 residues in the CDR3. CDR3 residues: CASSSSYEQYF. As DNA, the CDR3 is TGTGCCAGCAGTTCGTCCTACGAGCAGTACTTC.

This chain joins TRBV19 and TRBJ2-1; 7 bases are shared with TRBD1. V gave up 5 bases and J gave up 10 bases; unmatched junction bases: 23. CDR1 and CDR2 (germline): LNHDA, SQIVND (reference sequence). CDR3 length: 18 amino acids. CDR3 sequence reads: CASSLRAPGVVGRGEQFF. Here the CDR3 DNA reads TGTGCCAGTAGTCTAAGGGCCCCCGGAGTCGTCGGCAGGGGGGAGCAGTTCTTC.

V usage is TRBV27 and J usage is TRBJ2-1; no clear D. The CDR3 covers 14 residues. CDR1 is MNHEY and CDR2 is SMNVEV in the germline V gene (reference sequence). V gave up 2 bases and J gave up 2 bases, with 7 bases separating them. The CDR3 region has the DNA TGTGCCAGCAGTTTAGGTGGGCCCTACAATGAGCAGTTCTTC. This translates into CASSLGGPYNEQFF.

This chain connects TRBV19 to TRBJ2-2; 8 bases match TRBD1. The germline V gene has CDR1 LNHDA and CDR2 SQIVND (reference sequence). V lost 6 bases, J lost 2 bases, and 2 bases stayed unmatched. This CDR3 comprises 14 residues. The CDR3 sequence: CASRGQDNTGELFF. DNA for the CDR3: TGTGCCAGTAGGGGACAGGATAACACCGGGGAGCTGTTTTTT.

Remarks on this clone: The junction departs from germline at one end; a sequencing error may be responsible. The chain combines TRBV7-2 with TRBJ2-2; TRBD2 matches at 13 bases. The CDR3 has 17 amino acids. Germline CDR1 and CDR2: SGHTA and FQGNSA. CDR3 DNA sequence: TGTGCCAGCAGCTCCCGACTAGCGGGGGGTAACAGCGGGGAGCTGTTTTTT. Its translation is CASSSRLAGGNSGELFF.

The chain recombines TRBV5-1 with TRBJ2-5, with TRBD1 identical over 9 bases. The ends lost 7 bases at V and 1 base at J; junction bases unmatched: 8. Germline V gene lookup returns CDR1 SGHRS and CDR2 YFSETQ. This CDR3 region has 15 residues. The CDR3 DNA follows: TGCGCCAGCTGGCAAGGACAGGGGATCCAAGAGACCCAGTACTTC. Translating it yields CASWQGQGIQETQYF.

V and J are TRBV19 and TRBJ1-5; D is possibly TRBD1 (6 bases). Germline assignment: CDR1 LNHDA and CDR2 SQIVND (reference sequence). The CDR3 runs to 13 residues. Trimming took 8 bases from V and 3 from J, leaving 11 bases between them. CDR3 nucleotides: TGTGCCAGTGCGGGGGCAACCAATCAGCCCCAGCATTTT. It encodes CASAGATNQPQHF.

The chain couples TRBV29-1 to TRBJ1-2; 10 nucleotides line up with TRBD1. The V gene end was trimmed by 6 bases and the J gene end by 3 bases; junction bases not matched to a gene: 13. The CDR3 has 16 residues. Germline lookup yields CDR1 SQVTM and CDR2 ANQGSEA. The CDR3 bases are TGCAGCGTCGACCCGGGACAGGGGCGATCTTACTATGGCTACACCTTC. Translation gives CSVDPGQGRSYYGYTF.

The chain recombines TRBV30 with TRBJ1-4, with 9 bases aligning to TRBD1. Germline CDR1 and CDR2: GTSNPN and SVGIG (reference sequence). J gave up 4 bases and V 0 bases, and 3 bases lay outside the gene matches. This CDR3 is 15 amino acids long. CDR3 bases: TGTGCCTGGAGTGTTGGGACAGGGCGTAATGAAAAACTGTTTTTT. Amino acid sequence: CAWSVGTGRNEKLFF. The whole variable domain, filled in from reference TRBV30 and TRBJ1-4, reads SQTIHQWPATLVQPVGSPLSLECTVEGTSNPNLYWYRQAAGRGLQLLFYSVGIGQISSEVPQNLSASRPQDRQFILSSKKLLLSDSGFYLCAWSVGTGRNEKLFFGSGTQLSVL.

CDR3 protein: CSVEDPRNTEAFF. For the CDR3, the DNA is TGCAGCGTTGAAGATCCTCGGAACACTGAAGCTTTCTTT. The chain employs TRBV29-1 and TRBJ1-1; no clear D gene. This CDR3 comprises 13 residues. In germline, CDR1 is SQVTM, CDR2 ANQGSEA. Trimming stripped 0 bases from V and 1 base from J, with 6 bases between.

This chain joins TRBV21-1 and TRBJ1-2. TRBV21-1 corresponds to a pseudogene. CDR3 length: 13 amino acids. Here the CDR3 reads CATPGSGGYGYTF. DNA of the CDR3: TGTGCCACTCCCGGTAGTGGTGGCTATGGCTACACCTTC.

The rearrangement links TRBV6-5 to TRBJ2-7; 7 bases fit TRBD1. CDR3 length equals 15 residues. Trimming took 7 bases from V and 0 from J; bases not matched to a gene: 9. Germline V gene lookup returns CDR1 MNHEY and CDR2 SVGAGI. The CDR3: CASNSGQRPSYEQYF. The CDR3, as DNA: TGTGCCAGCAATTCGGGACAGAGGCCCTCCTACGAGCAGTACTTC.

CDR3 amino acids: CATSRRGQNSPLHF. The CDR3 bases are TGTGCCACCAGCAGACGGGGACAGAATTCACCCCTCCACTTT. The J gene is TRBJ1-6, the V gene TRBV15; 7 positions match TRBD1. CDR3 size: 14 residues. V lost 2 bases and J lost 7; bases outside the gene matches: 2. Germline V CDR1 and CDR2: LNHNV, YYDKDF (reference sequence).

Points on this clone: The junction and the germline gene differ at one end; a read error may be behind it. This chain links TRBV7-3 with TRBJ1-5, with 8 bases that match TRBD1. CDR1 and CDR2 from the germline V gene are SGHTA and FQGTGA. This CDR3 has 15 amino acids. CDR3 residues: CASSVTGGWDQPQHF. CDR3 DNA: TGTGCCAGCAGCGTAACAGGGGGTTGGGATCAGCCCCAGCATTTT.

V gene TRBV3-1 (or the pseudogene TRBV3-2) combines with J gene TRBJ1-6, with a possible D match to TRBD1 (6 bases). Germline CDR1 LGHDT, CDR2 YNNKEL (reference sequence). The ends were cut back, 4 bases at V and 7 bases at J, with 17 bases in the middle. This CDR3 is built from 16 residues. The DNA of the CDR3 is TGTGCCAGCAGCCTGGACAGCGTCTCGAGCAATTCACCCCTCCACTTT. Translating it yields CASSLDSVSSNSPLHF.

The chain joins TRBV30 to TRBJ2-1; 7 nucleotides line up with TRBD1. CDR1 and CDR2 (germline): GTSNPN, SVGIG (reference sequence). This CDR3 contains 14 residues. Trimming at V came to 0 bases and at J to 9 bases, leaving 8 bases not matched to a gene. CDR3 nucleotide sequence: TGTGCCTGGAGTGTACCGACAGGGTCCGGTGAGCAGTTCTTC. Translated: CAWSVPTGSGEQFF. The full variable domain, its missing parts supplied by reference TRBV30 and TRBJ2-1, is SQTIHQWPATLVQPVGSPLSLECTVEGTSNPNLYWYRQAAGRGLQLLFYSVGIGQISSEVPQNLSASRPQDRQFILSSKKLLLSDSGFYLCAWSVPTGSGEQFFGPGTRLTVL.

This clone has just a few counts. This sequence joins TRBV7-9 and TRBJ2-6, with D uncertain. Germline-derived CDR1 and CDR2 are SEHNR and FQNEAQ (reference sequence). This CDR3 is built from 15 residues. V lost 5 bases to trimming and J lost 0 bases, with 8 bases between them. This CDR3 is CASSPRSSGANVLTF. The CDR3 bases are TGTGCCAGCAGCCCCCGGTCCTCTGGGGCCAACGTCCTGACTTTC.

The chain couples TRBV14 to TRBJ2-2; D gene uncertain. The germline V and J ends were trimmed by 0 bases and 5 bases, with 10 bases remaining between them. The CDR3 totals 15 residues. Germline V gene lookup returns CDR1 SGHDN and CDR2 FVKESK. The CDR3, as DNA: TGTGCCAGCAGCCAAGATCTGACGAGGACCGGGGAGCTGTTTTTT. This encodes CASSQDLTRTGELFF.

Here the CDR3 reads CASSEEGTAYGYTF. In DNA form, the CDR3 reads TGTGCCAGCAGTGAAGAGGGGACAGCATATGGCTACACCTTC. The chain combines TRBV2 with TRBJ1-2; TRBD1 matches at 7 bases. J lost 5 bases, V lost 1 base, and 4 bases had no gene match. The germline gives CDR1 SNHLY, CDR2 FYNNEI. The CDR3 extends over 14 amino acids.

The chain has TRBV7-2 and TRBJ1-1; no clear D. The ends were cut back, 7 bases at V and 7 bases at J, with 16 bases in the middle. Germline assignment: CDR1 SGHTA and CDR2 FQGNSA. There are 13 residues in the CDR3. CDR3 sequence: CASTPSLGDEAFF. Written as DNA, the CDR3 is TGTGCCAGCACCCCTAGTCTGGGAGATGAAGCTTTCTTT.

This rearrangement joins TRBV7-8 to TRBJ2-1, with 8 bases aligning to TRBD1. Germline values: CDR1 SGHVS, CDR2 FQNEAQ. J gave up 7 bases and V 0 bases, and 11 bases lay outside the gene matches. The CDR3 is 17 residues long. CDR3 DNA: TGTGCCAGCAGCTTAGCTTTTTGGAGGACAGGGAGGAATGAGCAGTTCTTC. The encoded protein is CASSLAFWRTGRNEQFF.

The V gene is TRBV5-5, the J gene TRBJ2-7, with D maybe TRBD2 (5 bases). Germline V gene sequence: CDR1 SGHKS, CDR2 YYEKEE (reference sequence). The CDR3 has 13 residues. V lost 1 base, J lost 5 bases, and 10 bases lay in between. The CDR3 sequence: CASSLSSSNEQYF. CDR3 nucleotides: TGTGCCAGCAGCTTGTCTAGCAGCAACGAGCAGTACTTC.

The J gene is TRBJ1-6, the V gene TRBV28; unclear D gene. Germline V CDR1 and CDR2: MDHEN, SYDVKM. This CDR3 is built from 16 residues. Trimming stripped 4 bases from V and 8 bases from J, with 18 bases between. The CDR3 here is CASSSKMLARDSPLHF. In nucleotides, the CDR3 is TGTGCCAGCAGTTCAAAGATGCTAGCCAGAGATTCACCCCTCCACTTT.

The chain couples TRBV6-5 to TRBJ1-4; TRBD1 matches 7 bases. This CDR3 comprises 15 residues. V trimming: 10 bases; J trimming: 0 bases; junction bases outside the gene matches: 8. Germline V lookup: CDR1 MNHEY, CDR2 SVGAGI. The CDR3 nucleotides are TGTGCCACCGGACAGGCCGTGTCAACTAATGAAAAACTGTTTTTT. Its translation: CATGQAVSTNEKLFF.

The chain uses TRBV9 and TRBJ2-7; the match to TRBD1 covers 7 bases. The junction had 2 bases not matched to a gene; V was cut back by 4 bases and J by 7 bases. Germline CDR1 is SGDLS and CDR2 is YYNGEE. There are 11 residues in the CDR3. The CDR3 reads CASSTGEEQYF. CDR3 nucleotide sequence: TGTGCCAGCAGCACAGGGGAAGAGCAGTACTTC. Supplemented by reference TRBV9 and TRBJ2-7, the full variable domain reads DSGVTQTPKHLITATGQRVTLRCSPRSGDLSVYWYQQSLDQGLQFLIQYYNGEERAKGNILERFSAQQFPDLHSELNLSSLELGDSALYFCASSTGEEQYFGPGTRLTVT.

The rearrangement links TRBV9 to TRBJ1-3; D remains ambiguous. Germline loops: CDR1 SGDLS, CDR2 YYNGEE. V was pared by 0 bases and J by 0 bases, with 10 bases between. This CDR3 contains 16 residues. The CDR3 DNA reads TGTGCCAGCAGCGTAGTTGGAACAGCCTCTGGAAACACCATATATTTT. Translated, it gives CASSVVGTASGNTIYF.